These 6 T cell receptor beta chains originate from one sample sequenced in a study of CD8+ T cells in alopecia areata. Following RNA extraction, reverse transcription yielded cDNA that acted as the sequencing template. Method: immunoSEQ multiplex PCR; TCRdb's copy keeps in-frame clones and lacks some. The sample has 150,000 or so clones, 50% to 65% seen once. Sample: CD4+ T cells sorted from blood. The receptors originated from a human donor in good health.

This clone was observed a single time. The V gene is TRBV5-1, the J gene TRBJ2-1, with 8 positions matching TRBD1. Germline V gene data show CDR1 as SGHRS and CDR2 as YFSETQ. The CDR3 length is 15 residues. The J segment lost 10 bases and the V segment lost 0 bases, leaving 9 bases of the junction unmatched. For the CDR3, the DNA is TGCGCCAGCAGCTTGGGTCCCAGGGGACAGGTGGAGCAGTTCTTC. Translating it yields CASSLGPRGQVEQFF.

This clone was observed a few times. The genes are TRBV30 and TRBJ2-1, with D possibly being TRBD2 (6 bases). CDR3 length: 13 residues. Trimming left V 2 bases short and J 10 bases short, with 15 bases between. In germline, CDR1 is GTSNPN, CDR2 SVGIG (reference sequence). CDR3 in DNA: TGTGCCTGGAGTCCGCGGCGGGAACGGGAGCAGTTCTTC. Translation: CAWSPRREREQFF.

This clone was seen a handful of times. The CDR3 sequence is CSVAPKDEQFF. The CDR3 DNA reads as TGCAGCGTTGCCCCGAAAGACGAGCAGTTCTTC. The chain recombines TRBV29-1 with TRBJ2-1; D unresolved. V lost 4 bases to trimming and J lost 10 bases, with 11 bases between them. Germline V gene lookup returns CDR1 SQVTM and CDR2 ANQGSEA. CDR3 length: 11 residues.

This clone turned up a few times. V is TRBV5-1 and J is TRBJ2-3; 15 nucleotides align to TRBD2. This CDR3 has 19 residues. J lost 6 bases, V lost 2 bases, and 13 bases had no gene match. Germline CDR1 and CDR2: SGHRS and YFSETQ. The CDR3 sequence: CASSFRTSGRALQSDTQYF. The CDR3 DNA is TGCGCCAGCAGCTTCCGGACTAGCGGGAGGGCCTTACAATCCGATACGCAGTATTTT. Combining the CDR3 with reference TRBV5-1 and TRBJ2-3 gives the whole variable domain KAGVTQTPRYLIKTRGQQVTLSCSPISGHRSVSWYQQTPGQGLQFLFEYFSETQRNKGNFPGRFSGRQFSNSRSEMNVSTLELGDSALYLCASSFRTSGRALQSDTQYFGPGTRLTVL.

This clone was seen a handful of times. The J gene is TRBJ2-6, the V gene TRBV25-1; D not resolved. The CDR3 totals 13 residues. Germline CDR1 and CDR2: MGHDK and SYGVNS. Trimming pared 4 bases from V and 1 base from J, leaving 2 bases between. The chain's CDR3 is CASSGSGANVLTF. CDR3 in DNA: TGTGCCAGCAGTGGGTCTGGGGCCAACGTCCTGACTTTC. Full variable domain (remainder filled in from reference TRBV25-1 and TRBJ2-6): EADIYQTPRYLVIGTGKKITLECSQTMGHDKMYWYQQDPGMELHLIHYSYGVNSTEKGDLSSESTVSRIRTEHFPLTLESARPSHTSQYLCASSGSGANVLTFGAGSRLTVL.

This clone has a handful of counts. The rearrangement joins TRBV28 to TRBJ2-7, with 12 bases identical to TRBD1. The CDR3 length is 15 residues. J was trimmed by 6 bases and V by 3 bases; bases with no gene match: 6. Germline CDR1 and CDR2: MDHEN and SYDVKM. The CDR3 is CASSLSGTGGSEQYF. Written as DNA, the CDR3 is TGTGCCAGCAGTTTGTCCGGGACAGGGGGCTCCGAGCAGTACTTC. Using reference TRBV28 and TRBJ2-7 for the parts outside the CDR3, the full variable domain is DVKVTQSSRYLVKRTGEKVFLECVQDMDHENMFWYRQDPGLGLRLIYFSYDVKMKEKGDIPEGYSVSREKKERFSLILESASTNQTSMYLCASSLSGTGGSEQYFGPGTRLTVT.